These 30 T cell receptor beta chains originate from one sample sequenced in a study of T cells in Graves' hyperthyroidism and ophthalmopathy. RNA transcripts were the template for amplifying TCR beta CDR3 regions. The HTBI primer set was used in a first-round RT-PCR of the TCR CDR3. MiXCR was run by TCRdb on the multiplex PCR reads, yielding one entry per CDR3 protein. This table has 250,000 to 350,000 distinct CDR3 sequences, roughly 20% appearing once. Sequencing was carried out using blood. Every receptor here comes from a man aged 25-45 years with Graves' ophthalmopathy.

Notes on this clonotype: A junction boundary mismatches the germline segment, possibly from a read error. The chain employs TRBV6-1 and TRBJ1-3, with unresolved D. CDR1 and CDR2 from the germline V gene are MNHNS and SASEGT. This CDR3 region has 13 residues. The CDR3 bases are TGTGCGGGGAGGGCTAACTCTGGAAACACCACATATTTT. Translated, it gives CAGRANSGNTTYF.

This clonotype turned up a few times. The rearrangement uses TRBV29-1 and TRBJ1-2, with TRBD1 identical over 9 bases. Germline-derived CDR1 and CDR2 are SQVTM and ANQGSEA. V gave up 6 bases and J gave up 1 base; unmatched junction bases: 9. The CDR3 contains 15 residues. This CDR3 is CSVIRTGADNYGYTF. The CDR3 DNA sequence: TGCAGCGTGATTAGGACAGGGGCGGATAACTATGGCTACACCTTC.

This clonotype has just a few counts. The genes are TRBV28 and TRBJ2-5; D possibly corresponds to TRBD1 (5 bases). CDR3 length: 14 amino acids. V was trimmed by 6 bases and J by 12 bases, leaving 23 bases between them. Germline assignment: CDR1 MDHEN and CDR2 SYDVKM. The CDR3 spells CASSQLPQGPRKYF. CDR3 in DNA: TGTGCCAGCAGCCAATTACCGCAGGGCCCTCGGAAGTACTTC.

The V and J genes are TRBV30 and TRBJ2-1; 15 bases match TRBD2. Trimming cost V 3 bases and J 6 bases; bases outside gene matches: 15. The CDR3 is 19 residues long. Germline values: CDR1 GTSNPN, CDR2 SVGIG (reference sequence). The CDR3 nucleotides are TGTGCCTGGAGGGGACTAGCGGGAGGTCGGGTTTTTTCGGGCAATGAGCAGTTCTTC. Protein product: CAWRGLAGGRVFSGNEQFF. Using reference TRBV30 and TRBJ2-1 for the parts outside the CDR3, the full variable domain is SQTIHQWPATLVQPVGSPLSLECTVEGTSNPNLYWYRQAAGRGLQLLFYSVGIGQISSEVPQNLSASRPQDRQFILSSKKLLLSDSGFYLCAWRGLAGGRVFSGNEQFFGPGTRLTVL.

Comment on this clonotype: This clone may be a read error of a much larger clone one base away. CDR3 bases: TGTGCCAGCAGTCCCGGGACTAGCGGGATGGATGGGCAGTTCTTC. Translation: CASSPGTSGMDGQFF. The rearrangement joins TRBV28 to TRBJ2-1; 13 bases are shared with TRBD2. J gave up 12 bases and V 5 bases, and 10 bases lay outside the gene matches. Germline lookup yields CDR1 MDHEN and CDR2 SYDVKM. The CDR3 is 15 amino acids.

The chain couples TRBV4-1 to TRBJ2-5; D is undetermined. V lost 1 base and J lost 5, with 8 bases in between. The CDR3 spans 13 residues. The germline V gene has CDR1 MGHRA and CDR2 YSYEKL. The CDR3 protein is CASSQVRYETQYF. CDR3 bases: TGCGCCAGCAGCCAAGTTAGGTATGAGACCCAGTACTTC.

This clonotype was seen at least ten times. The rearrangement links TRBV3-1 to TRBJ2-1, with 14 bases matching TRBD2. CDR1 is LGHDT, CDR2 YNNKEL, per germline (reference sequence). This CDR3 is built from 17 residues. The V gene end was trimmed by 0 bases and the J gene end by 8 bases; junction bases not matched to a gene: 6. The CDR3 DNA sequence: TGTGCCAGCAGCCAAGACCCCCAGGGACTAGCGGGAGATGAGCAGTTCTTC. This encodes CASSQDPQGLAGDEQFF.

This clonotype was counted many times. The chain employs TRBV30 and TRBJ2-3; D gene unclear. CDR1 and CDR2 from the germline V gene are GTSNPN and SVGIG (reference sequence). This CDR3 has 13 residues. Trimming removed 3 bases at V and 4 bases at J, with 11 bases between. CDR3 region: CAWRLNPPDTQYF. The DNA of the CDR3 is TGTGCCTGGAGACTAAACCCTCCAGATACGCAGTATTTT.

This clonotype was recorded a few times. This chain joins TRBV12-3 or TRBV12-4 and TRBJ2-2; D is unclear. The length of the CDR3 is 15 residues. V shed 5 bases and J shed 5 bases, with 15 bases lying between them. Here the CDR3 DNA reads TGTGCCAGCAGTCCCTCATCGGTAGGGACCGGGGAGCTGTTTTTT. It specifies CASSPSSVGTGELFF.

This clonotype was seen a handful of times. V is TRBV15 and J is TRBJ2-1, with D tentatively TRBD2 (6 bases). The CDR3 is made up of 18 amino acids. Deletions cut 0 bases from V and 5 bases from J, with 20 bases between. The germline CDR1 and CDR2 sequences are LNHNV and YYDKDF (reference sequence). The CDR3 loop is CATSRDLSTSPPNNEQFF. CDR3 nucleotide sequence: TGTGCCACCAGCAGAGATTTAAGTACTAGCCCCCCGAACAATGAGCAGTTCTTC.

The genes are TRBV19 and TRBJ2-7; 9 bases fit TRBD1. Trimming cost V 5 bases and J 4 bases; bases outside gene matches: 6. CDR1 and CDR2 from the germline V gene are LNHDA and SQIVND (reference sequence). The CDR3 runs 14 residues. The CDR3 is CASSETGGRYEQYF. The CDR3, as DNA: TGTGCCAGTAGTGAAACAGGGGGCAGGTACGAGCAGTACTTC.

This clonotype was counted at least ten times. The V call is TRBV12-3 or TRBV12-4, the J call TRBJ2-2, with a possible D match to TRBD2 (6 bases). V gave up 4 bases and J gave up 3 bases, with 12 bases separating them. The length of the CDR3 is 15 residues. The CDR3 sequence: CASSSTWGDTGELFF. CDR3 sequence (DNA): TGTGCCAGCAGTTCCACATGGGGGGACACCGGGGAGCTGTTTTTT.

The table lists this clonotype with a count of one. V is TRBV6-1 and J is TRBJ2-3; 11 bases match TRBD2. CDR3 length: 19 amino acids. In germline, CDR1 is MNHNS, CDR2 SASEGT. The ends lost 2 bases at V and 0 bases at J; junction bases unmatched: 10. The CDR3 nucleotides are TGTGCCAGCAGTGAATTAGCGGGAGGGCCAATCCTTAGCACAGATACGCAGTATTTT. It translates to CASSELAGGPILSTDTQYF.

The chain recombines TRBV2 with TRBJ2-3; weak D call: TRBD1 (6 bases). CDR1 SNHLY and CDR2 FYNNEI come from the germline V gene. This CDR3 is built from 15 residues. The V and J ends lost 5 bases and 0 bases respectively, with 12 bases between them. The CDR3 DNA reads TGTGCCAGCAGTCCGGCAGGGGCAAGCACAGATACGCAGTATTTT. Translation gives CASSPAGASTDTQYF.

This clonotype showed up just once. A single base separates this from a much larger clone, so it may be a read error. V and J are TRBV11-2 and TRBJ2-3; 8 bases are a match to TRBD2. Germline V lookup: CDR1 SGHAT, CDR2 FQNNGV. This CDR3 spans 18 amino acids. V lost 5 bases, J lost 8 bases, and 21 bases stayed unmatched. The CDR3 nucleotides are TGTGCCAGCAGCAGACTAGCGAGGCAAGGAGCTATGTTTGGTACGCAGTATTTT. Encoded protein: CASSRLARQGAMFGTQYF.

In its sample, this clonotype was seen many times. The chain has TRBV5-1 and TRBJ2-7, with 8 bases identical to TRBD2. The J segment lost 0 bases and the V segment lost 0 bases, leaving 8 bases of the junction unmatched. The CDR3 has 17 residues. Germline V lookup: CDR1 SGHRS, CDR2 YFSETQ. The CDR3 reads CASSLGPGGIFSYEQYF. In DNA, the CDR3 is TGCGCCAGCAGCTTGGGCCCGGGGGGGATCTTCTCCTACGAGCAGTACTTC.

This clonotype showed up just a few times. This sequence joins TRBV5-1 and TRBJ2-7, with D perhaps matching TRBD2 (6 bases). The germline gives CDR1 SGHRS, CDR2 YFSETQ. The length of the CDR3 is 15 residues. V was shortened by 5 bases and J by 0 bases, with 15 bases between the two germline ends. The chain's CDR3 is CASRVGGGTSYEQYF. In DNA form, the CDR3 reads TGCGCCAGCAGAGTGGGTGGGGGGACCTCCTACGAGCAGTACTTC. Together with reference TRBV5-1 and TRBJ2-7, the CDR3 gives the full variable domain: KAGVTQTPRYLIKTRGQQVTLSCSPISGHRSVSWYQQTPGQGLQFLFEYFSETQRNKGNFPGRFSGRQFSNSRSEMNVSTLELGDSALYLCASRVGGGTSYEQYFGPGTRLTVT.

This clonotype was seen ten or more times. The V gene is TRBV30, the J gene TRBJ2-5, with D perhaps TRBD1 (5 bases). The CDR3 has 14 amino acids. Germline V gene lookup returns CDR1 GTSNPN and CDR2 SVGIG (reference sequence). V was clipped by 3 bases and J by 5 bases, with 16 bases between them. For the CDR3, the DNA is TGTGCCTGGAGGACTTGGGGCACAGAGGAGACCCAGTACTTC. Its translation is CAWRTWGTEETQYF.

The chain has TRBV19 and TRBJ2-3; D call uncertain. The CDR3 sequence is 12 residues long. Trimming removed 3 bases from V and 4 bases from J, with 5 bases in between. Germline V gives CDR1 LNHDA, CDR2 SQIVND (reference sequence). CDR3 sequence reads: CASSMGPDTQYF. In DNA, the CDR3 is TGTGCCAGTAGTATGGGTCCAGATACGCAGTATTTT.

This clonotype has just one count. The chain uses TRBV20-1 and TRBJ2-1, with D hard to call. CDR3 length: 16 residues. Germline lookup yields CDR1 DFQATT and CDR2 SNEGSKA (reference sequence). The germline V and J ends were trimmed by 6 bases and 3 bases, with 21 bases remaining between them. This CDR3 reads CSAAKILASGYNEQFF. The CDR3 nucleotides are TGCAGTGCCGCAAAAATACTCGCTTCGGGCTACAATGAGCAGTTCTTC.

This clonotype was counted ten times or more. The V call is TRBV28, the J call TRBJ2-5; weak D call: TRBD1 (5 bases). CDR1 MDHEN and CDR2 SYDVKM come from the germline V gene. The CDR3 covers 17 residues. The V end was cut by 8 bases, the J end by 4 bases, with 26 bases between. The CDR3 coding sequence is TGTGCCAGCCGCGCTGTTAAGACAGCTCCTAAGGGAGAGACCCAGTACTTC. Its protein is CASRAVKTAPKGETQYF.

CDR3: CASSQRSGSLYEQFF. CDR3 bases: TGTGCCAGCAGCCAACGTAGCGGGAGTTTATATGAGCAGTTCTTC. J is TRBJ2-1 and V is TRBV14; 9 nucleotides agree with TRBD2. Germline V gene data show CDR1 as SGHDN and CDR2 as FVKESK. V trimming: 2 bases; J trimming: 8 bases; junction bases outside the gene matches: 7. The CDR3 is 15 amino acids.

The chain has TRBV3-1 and TRBJ2-5; no clear D. V lost 0 bases to trimming and J lost 5 bases, with 13 bases between them. Per germline, CDR1 LGHDT and CDR2 YNNKEL (reference sequence). CDR3 length equals 15 residues. DNA of the CDR3: TGTGCCAGCAGCCAAGATAAGTCCCGTGAGGAGACCCAGTACTTC. It encodes CASSQDKSREETQYF.

The sample holds one count of this clonotype. The chain combines TRBV13 with TRBJ2-6, with 11 bases lining up with TRBD2. Germline lookup yields CDR1 PRHDT and CDR2 FYEKMQ (reference sequence). V shed 1 base and J 0 bases; nucleotides not matched to a gene: 2. This CDR3 spans 18 amino acids. The CDR3 region has the DNA TGTGCCAGCAGCTTAGCTAGCGGGAGGAGCTCTGGGGCCAACGTCCTGACTTTC. Encoded protein: CASSLASGRSSGANVLTF.

V usage is TRBV4-2 and J usage is TRBJ2-1; no definite D call. The length of the CDR3 is 16 residues. V shed 0 bases and J shed 5 bases, with 14 bases lying between them. The germline gives CDR1 LGHNA, CDR2 YNFKEQ. CDR3 in DNA: TGTGCCAGCAGCCAAGATCATGGTAGGCAGCACAATGAGCAGTTCTTC. It is translated as CASSQDHGRQHNEQFF.

This clonotype was counted between two and nine times. This rearrangement joins TRBV6-1 to TRBJ2-5; D is uncertain. In germline, CDR1 is MNHNS, CDR2 SASEGT. V was pared by 6 bases and J by 3 bases, with 17 bases between. The length of the CDR3 is 15 residues. DNA for the CDR3: TGTGCCAGCAGGCCCGGCGGCACTGCCAAAGAGACCCAGTACTTC. Translating gives CASRPGGTAKETQYF.

This clonotype was counted between two and nine times. V usage is TRBV27 and J usage is TRBJ2-3; D is unresolved. Germline loops: CDR1 MNHEY, CDR2 SMNVEV (reference sequence). The CDR3 spans 14 residues. Trimming removed 4 bases at V and 3 bases at J, with 11 bases between. The CDR3 region is CASSSSLPTDTQYF. As DNA, the CDR3 is TGTGCCAGCAGTTCCAGCTTGCCTACAGATACGCAGTATTTT.

The J gene is TRBJ2-1, the V gene TRBV6-5; D may be TRBD2 (6 bases). Trimming removed 0 bases at V and 4 bases at J, with 19 bases between. Germline V gene data show CDR1 as MNHEY and CDR2 as SVGAGI. This CDR3 is built from 18 residues. This CDR3 is CASSYSPSGWGEYNEQFF. Written as DNA, the CDR3 is TGTGCCAGCAGTTACTCTCCCAGCGGGTGGGGGGAGTACAATGAGCAGTTCTTC.

The sample holds a few counts of this clonotype. The CDR3 nucleotides read TGTGCCAGCAGGCAACTAGCCAAAAACATTCAGTACTTC. This translates into CASRQLAKNIQYF. V usage is TRBV28 and J usage is TRBJ2-4; the D is unclear. Germline V gene lookup returns CDR1 MDHEN and CDR2 SYDVKM. This CDR3 contains 13 residues. Trimming removed 6 bases from V and 0 bases from J, with 6 bases in between.

The J gene is TRBJ1-1, the V gene TRBV5-5; D is ambiguous. CDR3 size: 13 residues. Trimming removed 6 bases at V and 6 bases at J, with 15 bases between. Germline V CDR1 and CDR2: SGHKS, YYEKEE (reference sequence). The CDR3 nucleotides are TGTGCCAGCAAGGGCCTGGGAGGCTCTGAAGCTTTCTTT. It translates to CASKGLGGSEAFF.